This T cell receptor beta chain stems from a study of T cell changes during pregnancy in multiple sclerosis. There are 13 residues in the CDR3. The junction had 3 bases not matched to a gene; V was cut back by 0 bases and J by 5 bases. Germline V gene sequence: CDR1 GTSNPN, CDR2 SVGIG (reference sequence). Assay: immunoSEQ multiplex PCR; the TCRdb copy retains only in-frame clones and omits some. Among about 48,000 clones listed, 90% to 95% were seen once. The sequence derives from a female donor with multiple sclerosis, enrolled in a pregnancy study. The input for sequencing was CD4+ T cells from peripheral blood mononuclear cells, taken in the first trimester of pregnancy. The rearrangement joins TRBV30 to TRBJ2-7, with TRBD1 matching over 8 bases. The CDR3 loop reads CAWSVQGVHEQYF. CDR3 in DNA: TGTGCCTGGAGTGTACAGGGGGTTCACGAGCAGTACTTC.